A selection of T cell receptor beta chains follows, all from one sample in a study of a mutant IDH1 vaccine in newly diagnosed glioma. Here immunoSEQ multiplex PCR was the method, and the copy in TCRdb shows in-frame clones only, minus some. The sample lists about 62,000 clones, approximately 90% occurring once. These TCRs' antigens remain unknown. The sample here was PBMCs, taken from a glioma patient whose treatment included an IDH1 peptide vaccine. These TCRs come from a middle-aged man with glioma. Both conserved end residues are part of each CDR3. The D gene is left open where the match is weak. Some rows mark clone size as missing; the rest say once, few, many or name a class of expanded clone.

>.|TRBV4-1|TRBJ2-7|TRBD1
TGCGCCAGCAGCCAAGCCCCGAACAGGGGAAGTGACGAGCAGTACTTC
CASSQAPNRGSDEQYF
>.|TRBV11-2|TRBJ1-6|.
TGTGCCAGCAGTTTAGATTCACCCCTCCACTTT
CASSLDSPLHF
>.|TRBV4-3|TRBJ2-7|.
TGCGCCAGCAGCCAAGATGGGGGTTGGGGAGACGAGCAGTACTTC
CASSQDGGWGDEQYF
>.|TRBV5-5|TRBJ1-2|TRBD1
TGTGCCAGCAGCCTGGACAGGGCGAACTATGGCTACACCTTC
CASSLDRANYGYTF
>.|TRBV4-2|TRBJ2-7|.
TGTGCCAGCAGCCCTAGTGGAGGGGACTCCTCCTACGAGCAGTACTTC
CASSPSGGDSSYEQYF
>.|TRBV5-1|TRBJ2-3|TRBD2
TGCGCCAGCATCCGAAGTAGCGGGAGCACAGATACGCAGTATTTT
CASIRSSGSTDTQYF
>.|TRBV7-7|TRBJ2-5|.
TGTGCCAGCAGCTTAGGTTGGTCGAGGGGCCAAGAGACCCAGTACTTC
CASSLGWSRGQETQYF
>.|TRBV5-6|TRBJ1-4|TRBD1
TGTGCCAGCAGCACCCGGACAGGGGGAAATGAAAAACTGTTTTTT
CASSTRTGGNEKLFF
>.|TRBV7-2|TRBJ2-1|.
TGTGCCAGCAGCCGAGAAATGATGAACAATGAGCAGTTCTTC
CASSREMMNNEQFF
>.|TRBV4-2|TRBJ2-5|TRBD2
TGTGCCAGCAGCCAAGTGTCTAGCGGGAGTAAAGAGACCCAGTACTTC
CASSQVSSGSKETQYF
>.|TRBV7-2|TRBJ1-6|.
TGTGCCAGCAGCCGGAGAAATAATTGGGAGGGATCACCCCTCCACTTT
CASSRRNNWEGSPLHF
>.|TRBV9|TRBJ2-1|.
TGTGCCAGCAGCCGAGCTAGGGCCCGGGAGACCTACAATGAGCAGTTCTTC
CASSRARARETYNEQFF
>.|TRBV19|TRBJ1-2|TRBD1
TGTGCCAGTAGTGGGACAGGGGTAGGTAACTATGGCTACACCTTC
CASSGTGVGNYGYTF
>.|TRBV6-5|TRBJ2-3|TRBD1
TGTGCCAGCAGTTACAAGACAGGGCCAGATACGCAGTATTTT
CASSYKTGPDTQYF
>once|TRBV7-2|TRBJ2-7|TRBD2
TGTGCCAGCAGCATAGATTGGGCTAGCGGGAGGGCCGTCAGGGAGCAGTACTTC
CASSIDWASGRAVREQYF
>.|TRBV7-2|TRBJ1-2|TRBD1
TGTGCCAGCAGCCCTGGGGGACAGGGGGTATATGGCTACACCTTC
CASSPGGQGVYGYTF
>.|TRBV6-4|TRBJ2-1|.
TGTGCCAGCAGTGACCAGGGGACCTCCTCCTACAATGAGCAGTTCTTC
CASSDQGTSSYNEQFF
>.|TRBV28|TRBJ1-1|TRBD1
TGTGCCAGCAGTGATCCGGGACAGGGGTGGGCTTTCTTT
CASSDPGQGWAFF
>once|TRBV14|TRBJ2-7|.
TGTGCCAGCAGCCAAGAGGTCCTAAGGACAGGGCCCCATTGGGGGGGGGAGCAGTACTTC
CASSQEVLRTGPHWGGEQYF
>.|TRBV27|TRBJ1-1|.
TGTGCCAGCAGTCCCGGGGGACCGTCTTTTGTTGAAGCTTTCTTT
CASSPGGPSFVEAFF
>.|TRBV2|TRBJ2-1|.
TGTGCCAGCAGCGTCCGTGCCGGGGTAGAGCAGTTCTTC
CASSVRAGVEQFF
>.|TRBV7-9|TRBJ2-3|TRBD2
TGTGCCAGCAGCCCCGGTGGGGGGGGAAGCACAGATACGCAGTATTTT
CASSPGGGGSTDTQYF
>.|TRBV9|TRBJ2-7|TRBD1
TGTGCCAGCAGCGTAGTCGGGACAGGGTTGGGCGAGCAGTACTTC
CASSVVGTGLGEQYF
>.|TRBV10-3|TRBJ1-4|TRBD1
TGTGCCATCAGTGGACAGGGGCCGGCAACTAATGAAAAACTGTTTTTT
CAISGQGPATNEKLFF
>.|TRBV4-3|TRBJ1-4|.
TGCGCCAGCAGCCAAGGCCAGGACCCAACTAATGAAAAACTGTTTTTT
CASSQGQDPTNEKLFF
>.|TRBV10-3|TRBJ2-1|TRBD2
TGTGCCATCAGTGGACTAGCGGGGAGTAATGAGCAGTTCTTC
CAISGLAGSNEQFF
>.|TRBV2|TRBJ2-7|.
TGTGCCAGCAGTGTGTCCCCGGCCGACGCGCAGTACTTC
CASSVSPADAQYF
>.|TRBV19|TRBJ2-3|TRBD2
TGTGCCACCGGGACTAGCTGGGCGGGACTCACAGATACGCAGTATTTT
CATGTSWAGLTDTQYF
>.|TRBV27|TRBJ2-7|.
TGTGCCAGCAGGCCCCGGGGGTCCCTCCACGAGCAGTACTTC
CASRPRGSLHEQYF
>.|TRBV7-8|TRBJ1-3|.
TGTGCCAGCAACGACAGGCGGACAGTTGGAAACACCATATATTTT
CASNDRRTVGNTIYF
>.|TRBV2|TRBJ2-2|.
TGTGCCAGCAGTGCGGGACGGGGGTTCACCGGGGAGCTGTTTTTT
CASSAGRGFTGELFF
>.|TRBV29-1|TRBJ2-7|.
TGCAGCGTATTGAAACTCGTGGACAGAGCCTACGAGCAGTACTTC
CSVLKLVDRAYEQYF
>few|TRBV5-4|TRBJ1-2|TRBD1
TGTGCCAGCAGCCCCACGGCGGGACAGGGGTACTATGGCTACACCTTC
CASSPTAGQGYYGYTF
>.|TRBV6-4|TRBJ2-2|.
TGTGCCAGCAGTGACTCGTTGTGGGGTGCCACCGGGGAGCTGTTTTTT
CASSDSLWGATGELFF
>.|TRBV20-1|TRBJ2-7|.
TGCAGTGCTGCTACAGGGTACGAGCAGTACTTC
CSAATGYEQYF
>few|TRBV5-6|TRBJ1-5|TRBD1
TGTGCCAGCAGCTTAGCGGGACAGGGGGGAAATCAGCCCCAGCATTTT
CASSLAGQGGNQPQHF
>.|TRBV6-7|TRBJ1-5|.
TGTGCCAGCAGTTACTCGACAACCGAGGATAGCAATCAGCCCCAGCATTTT
CASSYSTTEDSNQPQHF
>.|TRBV6-6|TRBJ2-2|TRBD1
TGTGCCAGCAGGCCACCGGGACAGGGGTTAACCGGGGAGCTGTTTTTT
CASRPPGQGLTGELFF
>once|TRBV28|TRBJ1-1|.
TGTGCCAGCAGCCGCCTCGTCAAAAAGGTGACTGAAGCTTTCTTT
CASSRLVKKVTEAFF
>.|TRBV6-1|TRBJ1-4|.
TGTGCCAGCAGTCCAAGGGATCCAAAGAAACTGTTTTTT
CASSPRDPKKLFF
>.|TRBV6-1|TRBJ1-1|.
TGTGCCAGCAGTGGTCGGGGGTCACTACGGGGGAACACTGAAGCTTTCTTT
CASSGRGSLRGNTEAFF
>medium-sized|TRBV2|TRBJ1-5|.
TGTGCCAGCACAGGAATCTATAGCAATCAGCCCCAGCATTTT
CASTGIYSNQPQHF
>.|TRBV29-1|TRBJ1-6|TRBD1
TGCAGCGTTTCCTCCGGGACAGGGAATTCACCCCTCCACTTT
CSVSSGTGNSPLHF
>.|TRBV28|TRBJ1-5|.
TGTGCCAGCAGTTCCCCGGGACAAGAGGGCAATCAGCCCCAGCATTTT
CASSSPGQEGNQPQHF
>.|TRBV10-3|TRBJ1-1|.
TGTGCCTCCAGACTCCGCGTAAACACTGAAGCTTTCTTT
CASRLRVNTEAFF
>.|TRBV18|TRBJ1-1|.
TGTGCCAGCTCACCGGTTGGCACTGAAGCTTTCTTT
CASSPVGTEAFF
>once|TRBV4-2|TRBJ2-5|TRBD2
TGTGCCAGCAGCCAAGCGGGTGCTAGCGGGGGGGAGACCCAGTACTTC
CASSQAGASGGETQYF
>.|TRBV7-9|TRBJ1-2|TRBD1
TGTGCCAGCAGTTCCGCGGGTGACAGGGGGTGGAAGAGCTATGGCTACACCTTC
CASSSAGDRGWKSYGYTF
>.|TRBV10-3|TRBJ2-2|TRBD1
TGTGCCATCATGGGGACAGTCACCGGGGAGCTGTTTTTT
CAIMGTVTGELFF
>.|TRBV10-1|TRBJ2-3|.
TGCGCCAGCTCACGGCAGAGTAATACAGATACGCAGTATTTT
CASSRQSNTDTQYF